This T cell receptor (beta chain) emerged from a study of cytomegalovirus exposure and HLA in healthy donors. Points from the study as a whole: The authors listed around 150 TCR beta chains as cytomegalovirus-associated.

Measured with immunoSEQ multiplex PCR; TCRdb has only the in-frame clones, and not every one. Among under 200,000 clones listed, roughly 91% were seen once. Trimming cost V 5 bases and J 3 bases; bases outside gene matches: 7. In germline, CDR1 is LNHDA, CDR2 SQIVND (reference sequence). The CDR3 has 15 residues. The donors were members of the validation cohort comprising approximately 120 subjects, separate from the roughly 690-subject first cohort. With regard to this clone: The antigen is unknown.

This sequence was found in a man younger than 35 in good health and CMV-seropositive. The chain uses TRBV19 and TRBJ2-1; 7 bases are a match to TRBD1. Source material: PBMCs. Here the CDR3 DNA reads TGTGCCAGTAGTTCCTGGGGACAGAACTACAATGAGCAGTTCTTC. It translates to CASSSWGQNYNEQFF.